The 8 T cell receptor beta chains presented below share a single source sample, sequenced in a study of cytotoxic CD8 clonotypes in ibrutinib-treated CLL. Sequenced by immunoSEQ multiplex PCR; TCRdb stores in-frame clones only, minus some. This table has under 45,000 clones, around 63% appearing once. The sample was PBMCs, taken at disease progression, from a patient treated with ibrutinib. The receptors were gathered from a human donor with chronic lymphocytic leukemia.

Comments on this clone: Additional DNA sequences in this sample encode the identical CDR3. The rearrangement links TRBV18 to TRBJ2-5; 15 bases agree with TRBD2. There are 15 residues in the CDR3. The germline V gene encodes CDR1 KGHSH and CDR2 LQKENI. V was pared by 3 bases and J by 5 bases, with 1 base of the junction left unmatched. CDR3 sequence: CASSPGLAGGETQYF. As DNA, the CDR3 is TGTGCCAGCTCACCCGGACTAGCGGGAGGGGAGACCCAGTACTTC.

The rearrangement joins TRBV7-2 to TRBJ1-5; D not resolved. CDR1 and CDR2 from the germline V gene are SGHTA and FQGNSA. The CDR3 consists of 13 residues. Deletions cut 1 base from V and 9 bases from J, with 10 bases between. The CDR3, as DNA: TGTGCCAGCAGCTTAGAGGTTGGCCGGCCCCAGCATTTT. Amino acids: CASSLEVGRPQHF.

The rearrangement uses TRBV11-2 and TRBJ2-3; TRBD2 matches 9 bases. This CDR3 region has 16 residues. With 3 bases clipped from V and 4 bases from J, the junction kept 8 bases outside the gene matches. Germline loops: CDR1 SGHAT, CDR2 FQNNGV. The CDR3 DNA reads TGTGCCAGCAGCTTCATGGGCGGGAGGGCCTCAGATACGCAGTATTTT. It yields the protein CASSFMGGRASDTQYF.

The chain couples TRBV5-8 to TRBJ2-7; unclear D gene. V dropped 3 bases and J dropped 0 bases, with 13 bases sitting between them. This CDR3 spans 15 amino acids. The germline V gene encodes CDR1 SGHTS and CDR2 YDEGEE. CDR3 protein: CASSSGRWASYEQYF. CDR3 nucleotides: TGTGCCAGCAGCTCGGGTCGTTGGGCCTCCTACGAGCAGTACTTC.

In its sample, this clone was seen once. The chain joins TRBV15 to TRBJ2-1; D is undetermined. Germline values: CDR1 LNHNV, CDR2 YYDKDF (reference sequence). Trimming removed 0 bases from V and 2 bases from J, with 8 bases in between. The CDR3 is 15 residues long. DNA of the CDR3: TGTGCCACCAGCAGAGATCTGAAAACCTACAATGAGCAGTTCTTC. Encoded protein: CATSRDLKTYNEQFF.

This clone showed up just a few times. The chain carries TRBV7-9 and TRBJ1-4; the match to TRBD1 covers 11 bases. V trimming: 5 bases; J trimming: 7 bases; junction bases outside the gene matches: 3. The length of the CDR3 is 14 residues. Germline V gene lookup returns CDR1 SEHNR and CDR2 FQNEAQ (reference sequence). The chain's CDR3 is CASSGQGASEKLFF. For the CDR3, the DNA is TGTGCCAGCAGCGGACAGGGGGCCTCTGAAAAACTGTTTTTT.

The chain recombines TRBV30 with TRBJ1-5, with TRBD1 matching over 8 bases. CDR3 length equals 18 residues. Germline V gene lookup returns CDR1 GTSNPN and CDR2 SVGIG (reference sequence). J lost 2 bases, V lost 4 bases, and 16 bases had no gene match. The CDR3 spells CAWTDRTGRDVGNQPQHF. DNA of the CDR3: TGTGCCTGGACGGATAGGACAGGGCGGGACGTTGGCAATCAGCCCCAGCATTTT.

This clone has more than one count but fewer than ten. This chain uses TRBV11-3 with TRBJ2-3; a weak D match, TRBD2 (5 bases). Looked up from germline, CDR1 is SGHNT and CDR2 is YENEEA. The V end was cut by 1 base, the J end by 4 bases, with 12 bases between. The CDR3 loop spans 15 amino acids. CDR3 amino acids: CASSLGGGSSDTQYF. CDR3 DNA sequence: TGTGCCAGCAGCTTAGGCGGAGGTAGTTCAGATACGCAGTATTTT. The entire variable domain, with the rest obtained from reference TRBV11-3 and TRBJ2-3, is as follows: EAGVVQSPRYKIIEKKQPVAFWCNPISGHNTLYWYLQNLGQGPELLIRYENEEAVDDSQLPKDRFSAERLKGVDSTLKIQPAELGDSAVYLCASSLGGGSSDTQYFGPGTRLTVL.